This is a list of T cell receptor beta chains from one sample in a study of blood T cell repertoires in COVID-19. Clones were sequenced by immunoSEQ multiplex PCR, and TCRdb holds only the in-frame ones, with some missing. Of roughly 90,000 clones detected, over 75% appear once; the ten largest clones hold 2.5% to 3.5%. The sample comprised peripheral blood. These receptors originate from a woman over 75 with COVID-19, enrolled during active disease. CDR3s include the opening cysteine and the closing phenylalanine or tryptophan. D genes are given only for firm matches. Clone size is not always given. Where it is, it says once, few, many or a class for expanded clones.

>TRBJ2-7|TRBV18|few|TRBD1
CASSFGTGAYEQYF
TGTGCCAGCTCGTTCGGGACAGGGGCATACGAGCAGTACTTC
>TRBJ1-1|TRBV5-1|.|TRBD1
CASSLWDRVSNTEAFF
TGCGCCAGCAGCTTGTGGGACAGGGTCTCGAACACTGAAGCTTTCTTT
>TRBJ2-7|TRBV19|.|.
CASSIRPSSYEQYF
TGTGCCAGTAGTATCCGTCCCAGCTCCTACGAGCAGTACTTC
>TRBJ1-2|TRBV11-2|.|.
CASSLYSGGRVGYTF
TGTGCCAGCAGCCTCTACTCCGGGGGACGTGTGGGCTACACCTTC
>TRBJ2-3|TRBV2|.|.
CASSVLLSTDTQYF
TGTGCCAGCAGTGTCTTACTCTCCACAGATACGCAGTATTTT
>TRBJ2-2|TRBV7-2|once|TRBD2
CASSLERLASTGELFF
TGTGCCAGCAGCTTAGAGAGACTAGCGTCGACCGGGGAGCTGTTTTTT
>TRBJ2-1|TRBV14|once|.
CASSQSRRLLPYNEQFF
TGTGCCAGCAGCCAAAGTCGTAGACTCCTGCCCTACAATGAGCAGTTCTTC
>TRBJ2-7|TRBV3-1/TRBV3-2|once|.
CASSLGRGSYEQYF
TGTGCCAGCAGCCTGGGGCGTGGATCCTACGAGCAGTACTTC
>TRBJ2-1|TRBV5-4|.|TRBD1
CASSGGQGSSYNEQFF
TGTGCCAGCAGCGGGGGACAGGGGAGCTCCTACAATGAGCAGTTCTTC
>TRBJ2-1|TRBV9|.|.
CASSPIIDEQFF
TGTGCCAGCAGCCCTATCATCGATGAGCAGTTCTTC
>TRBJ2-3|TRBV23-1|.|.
CASTRHPRSTQYF
TGCGCCAGCACCCGACACCCCCGAAGTACGCAGTATTTT